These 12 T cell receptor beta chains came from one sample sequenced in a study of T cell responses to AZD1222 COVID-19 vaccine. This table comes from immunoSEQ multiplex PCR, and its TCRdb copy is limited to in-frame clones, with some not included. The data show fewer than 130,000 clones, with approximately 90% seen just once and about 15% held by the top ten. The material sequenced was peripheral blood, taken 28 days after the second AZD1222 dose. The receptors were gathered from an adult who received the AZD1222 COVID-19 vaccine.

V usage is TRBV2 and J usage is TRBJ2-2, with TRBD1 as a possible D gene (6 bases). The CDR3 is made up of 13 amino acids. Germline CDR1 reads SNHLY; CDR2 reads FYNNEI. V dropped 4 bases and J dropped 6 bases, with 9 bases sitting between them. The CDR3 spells CASSAQGAGELFF. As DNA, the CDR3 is TGTGCCAGCAGTGCACAGGGCGCCGGGGAGCTGTTTTTT.

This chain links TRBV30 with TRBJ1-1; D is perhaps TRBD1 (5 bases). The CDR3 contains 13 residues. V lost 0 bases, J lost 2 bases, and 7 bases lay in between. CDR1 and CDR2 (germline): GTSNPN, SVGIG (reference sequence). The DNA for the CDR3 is TGTGCCTGGAGTGTAGGGACCAACACTGAAGCTTTCTTT. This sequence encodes CAWSVGTNTEAFF.

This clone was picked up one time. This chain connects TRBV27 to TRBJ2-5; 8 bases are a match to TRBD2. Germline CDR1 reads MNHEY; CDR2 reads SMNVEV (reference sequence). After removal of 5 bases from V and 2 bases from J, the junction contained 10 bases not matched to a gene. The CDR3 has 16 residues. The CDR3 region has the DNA TGTGCCAGCAGTCGCCTCTCCAGCGGGGGACAAGAGACCCAGTACTTC. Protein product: CASSRLSSGGQETQYF.

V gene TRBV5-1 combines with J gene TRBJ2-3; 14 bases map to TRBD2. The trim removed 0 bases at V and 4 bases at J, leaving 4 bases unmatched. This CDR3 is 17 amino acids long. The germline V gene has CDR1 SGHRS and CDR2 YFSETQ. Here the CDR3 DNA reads TGCGCCAGCAGCTTGGGACTAGCGGGGGGGCGTCCAGATACGCAGTATTTT. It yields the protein CASSLGLAGGRPDTQYF. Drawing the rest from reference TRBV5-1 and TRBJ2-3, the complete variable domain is KAGVTQTPRYLIKTRGQQVTLSCSPISGHRSVSWYQQTPGQGLQFLFEYFSETQRNKGNFPGRFSGRQFSNSRSEMNVSTLELGDSALYLCASSLGLAGGRPDTQYFGPGTRLTVL.

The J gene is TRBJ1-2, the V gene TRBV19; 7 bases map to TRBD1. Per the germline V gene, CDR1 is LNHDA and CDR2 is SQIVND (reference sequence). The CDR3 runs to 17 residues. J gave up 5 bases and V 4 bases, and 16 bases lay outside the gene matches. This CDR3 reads CASSTGPGTGEGYGYTF. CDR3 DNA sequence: TGTGCCAGTAGTACCGGACCTGGCACAGGGGAGGGTTATGGCTACACCTTC.

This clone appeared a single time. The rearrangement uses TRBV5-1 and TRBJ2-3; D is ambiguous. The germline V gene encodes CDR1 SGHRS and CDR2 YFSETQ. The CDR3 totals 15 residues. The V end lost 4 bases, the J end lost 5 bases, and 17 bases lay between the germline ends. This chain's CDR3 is CASSRQEPVGDTQYF. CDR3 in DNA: TGCGCCAGCAGCCGACAAGAGCCTGTCGGAGATACGCAGTATTTT.

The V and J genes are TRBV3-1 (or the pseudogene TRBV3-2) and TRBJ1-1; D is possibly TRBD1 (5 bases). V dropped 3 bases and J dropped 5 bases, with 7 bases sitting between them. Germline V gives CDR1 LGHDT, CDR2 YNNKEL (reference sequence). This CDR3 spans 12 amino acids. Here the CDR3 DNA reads TGTGCCAGCAGCCAGGGGGTAACTGAAGCTTTCTTT. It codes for CASSQGVTEAFF.

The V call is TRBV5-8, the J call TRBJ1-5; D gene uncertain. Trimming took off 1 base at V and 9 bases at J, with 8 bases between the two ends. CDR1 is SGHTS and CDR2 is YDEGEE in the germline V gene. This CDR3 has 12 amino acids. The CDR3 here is CASSLLTGPQHF. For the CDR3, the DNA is TGTGCCAGCAGCTTGCTTACCGGGCCCCAGCATTTT. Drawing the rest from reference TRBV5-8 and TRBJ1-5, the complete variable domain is EAGVTQSPTHLIKTRGQQATLRCSPISGHTSVYWYQQALGLGLQFLLWYDEGEERNRGNFPPRFSGRQFPNYSSELNVNALELEDSALYLCASSLLTGPQHFGDGTRLSIL.

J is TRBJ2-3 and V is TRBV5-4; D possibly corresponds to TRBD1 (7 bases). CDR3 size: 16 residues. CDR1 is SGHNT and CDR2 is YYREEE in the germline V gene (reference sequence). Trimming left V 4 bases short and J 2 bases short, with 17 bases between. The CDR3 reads CASSLQGGRATDTQYF. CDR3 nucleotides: TGTGCCAGCAGCCTGCAGGGGGGCAGAGCCACAGATACGCAGTATTTT.

CDR3 residues: CAIGGTDRDYGYTF. In DNA, the CDR3 is TGTGCCATCGGAGGGACAGATCGCGACTATGGCTACACCTTC. The rearrangement joins TRBV10-3 to TRBJ1-2, with 7 bases aligning to TRBD1. This CDR3 has 14 amino acids. Germline CDR1 ENHRY, CDR2 SYGVKD. Trimming removed 8 bases from V and 3 bases from J; junction bases left unmatched: 9.

The CDR3 loop reads CASARTYNGQPQHF. CDR3 DNA: TGTGCCAGCGCCCGGACATATAATGGTCAGCCCCAGCATTTT. The chain has TRBV6-5 and TRBJ1-5, with a weak D call TRBD1 (5 bases). The ends were cut back, 8 bases at V and 6 bases at J, with 17 bases in the middle. Germline-derived CDR1 and CDR2 are MNHEY and SVGAGI. The CDR3 sequence is 14 residues long.

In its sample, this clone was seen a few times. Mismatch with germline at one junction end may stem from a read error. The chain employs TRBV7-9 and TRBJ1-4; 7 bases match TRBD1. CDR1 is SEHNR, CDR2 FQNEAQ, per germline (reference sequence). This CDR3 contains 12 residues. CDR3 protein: CASSLKGGASTF. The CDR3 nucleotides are TGTGCCAGCAGCTTGAAAGGGGGCGCCTCGACTTTT.